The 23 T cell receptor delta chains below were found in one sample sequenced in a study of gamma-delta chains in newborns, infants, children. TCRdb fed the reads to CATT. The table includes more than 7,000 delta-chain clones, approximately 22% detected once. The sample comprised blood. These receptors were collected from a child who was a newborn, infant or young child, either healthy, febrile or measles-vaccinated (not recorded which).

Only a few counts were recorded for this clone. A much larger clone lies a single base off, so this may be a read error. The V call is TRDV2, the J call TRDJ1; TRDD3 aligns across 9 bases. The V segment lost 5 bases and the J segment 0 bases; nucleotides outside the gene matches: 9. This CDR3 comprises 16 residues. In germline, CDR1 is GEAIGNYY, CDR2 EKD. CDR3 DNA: TGTGCCTGTGGCCTACTGGGGGACCATTACACCGATAAACTCATCTTT. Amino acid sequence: CACGLLGDHYTDKLIF.

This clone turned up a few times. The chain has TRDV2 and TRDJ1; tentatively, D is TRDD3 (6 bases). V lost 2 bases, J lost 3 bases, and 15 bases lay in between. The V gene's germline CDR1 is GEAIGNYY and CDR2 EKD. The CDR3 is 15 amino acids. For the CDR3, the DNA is TGTGCCTGTGACAGGGTGGGGCCTGGGGCCGATAAACTCATCTTT. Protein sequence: CACDRVGPGADKLIF.

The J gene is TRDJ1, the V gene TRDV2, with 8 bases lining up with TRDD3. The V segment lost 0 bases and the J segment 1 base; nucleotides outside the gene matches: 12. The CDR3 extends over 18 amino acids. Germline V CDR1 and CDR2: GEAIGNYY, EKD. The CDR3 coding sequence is TGTGCCTGTGACACCGTAGAAGGTACTGGGGGGCTCACCGATAAACTCATCTTT. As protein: CACDTVEGTGGLTDKLIF.

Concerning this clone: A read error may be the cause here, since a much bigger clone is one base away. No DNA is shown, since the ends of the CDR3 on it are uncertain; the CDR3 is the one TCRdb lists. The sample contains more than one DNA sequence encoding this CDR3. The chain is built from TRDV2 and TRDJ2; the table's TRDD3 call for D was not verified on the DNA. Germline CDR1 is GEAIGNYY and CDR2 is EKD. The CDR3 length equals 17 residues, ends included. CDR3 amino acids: CACDTVGLGIGTAQLFF.

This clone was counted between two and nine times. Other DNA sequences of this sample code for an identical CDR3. CDR3 amino acids: CACDSLPTVRGVPTDKLIF. The DNA of the CDR3 is TGTGCCTGCGACTCCCTTCCTACGGTCCGGGGGGTCCCCACCGATAAACTCATCTTT. The chain links TRDV2 to TRDJ1; TRDD2 agrees at 9 bases. Per germline, CDR1 GEAIGNYY and CDR2 EKD. The V segment lost 7 bases and the J segment 1 base; nucleotides outside the gene matches: 21. The CDR3 sequence is 19 residues long.

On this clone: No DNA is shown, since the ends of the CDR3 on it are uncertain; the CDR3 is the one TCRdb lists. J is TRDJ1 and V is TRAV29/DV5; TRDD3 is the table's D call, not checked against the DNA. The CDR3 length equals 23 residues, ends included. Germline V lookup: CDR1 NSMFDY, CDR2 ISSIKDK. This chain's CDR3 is CSVLLCRKRAFWGIPTCTDKLIF.

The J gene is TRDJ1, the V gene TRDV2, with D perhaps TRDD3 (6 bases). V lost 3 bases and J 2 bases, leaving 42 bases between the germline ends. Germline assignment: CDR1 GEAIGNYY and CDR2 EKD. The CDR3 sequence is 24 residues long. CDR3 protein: CACDPLRLDGRGTVLVGTTDKLIF. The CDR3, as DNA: TGTGCCTGTGACCCCCTTAGGCTTGACGGCCGGGGGACCGTACTCGTGGGTACGACCGATAAACTCATCTTT.

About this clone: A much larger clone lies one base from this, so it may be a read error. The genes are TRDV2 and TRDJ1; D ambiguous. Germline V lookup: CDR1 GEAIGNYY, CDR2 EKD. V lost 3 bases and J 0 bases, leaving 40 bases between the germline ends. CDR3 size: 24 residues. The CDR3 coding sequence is TGTGCCTGTGACCCTCTAGAGGGCAAACATGTACTGTGGGACCTAACCCCGTACACCGATAAACTCATCTTT. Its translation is CACDPLEGKHVLWDLTPYTDKLIF.

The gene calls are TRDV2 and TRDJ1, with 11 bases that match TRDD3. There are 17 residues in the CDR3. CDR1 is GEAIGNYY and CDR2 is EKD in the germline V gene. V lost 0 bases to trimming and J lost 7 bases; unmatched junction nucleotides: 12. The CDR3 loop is CACDTVDGGYANGKLIF. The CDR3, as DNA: TGTGCCTGTGACACCGTGGATGGGGGATACGCGAACGGTAAACTCATCTTT.

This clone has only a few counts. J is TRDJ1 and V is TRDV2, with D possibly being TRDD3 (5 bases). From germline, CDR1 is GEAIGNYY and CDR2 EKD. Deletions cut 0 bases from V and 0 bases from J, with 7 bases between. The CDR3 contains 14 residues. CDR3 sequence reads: CACDTVGNTDKLIF. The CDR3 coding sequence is TGTGCCTGTGACACCGTGGGGAACACCGATAAACTCATCTTT.

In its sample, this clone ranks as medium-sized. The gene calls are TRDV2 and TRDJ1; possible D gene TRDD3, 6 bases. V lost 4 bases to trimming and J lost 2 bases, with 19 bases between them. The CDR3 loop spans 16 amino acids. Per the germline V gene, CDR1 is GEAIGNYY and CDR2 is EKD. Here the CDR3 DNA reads TGTGCCTGTGAGCAACTGGGTAACCAGAGAACCGATAAACTCATCTTT. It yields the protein CACEQLGNQRTDKLIF.

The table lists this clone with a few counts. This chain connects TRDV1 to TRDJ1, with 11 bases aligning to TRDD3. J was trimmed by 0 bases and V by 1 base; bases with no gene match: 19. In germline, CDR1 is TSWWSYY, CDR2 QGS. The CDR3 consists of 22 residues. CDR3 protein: CALGERLWVGDTLRTYTDKLIF. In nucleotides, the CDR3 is TGTGCTCTTGGGGAACGCCTCTGGGTGGGGGATACGCTCAGAACGTACACCGATAAACTCATCTTT.

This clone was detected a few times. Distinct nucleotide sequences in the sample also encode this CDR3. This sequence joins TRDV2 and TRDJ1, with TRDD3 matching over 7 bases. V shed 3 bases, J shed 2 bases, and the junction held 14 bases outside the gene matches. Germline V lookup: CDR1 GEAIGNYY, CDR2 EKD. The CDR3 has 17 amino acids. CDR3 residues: CACDGIHGPEWTDKLIF. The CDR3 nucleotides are TGTGCCTGTGACGGGATACACGGGCCCGAATGGACCGATAAACTCATCTTT.

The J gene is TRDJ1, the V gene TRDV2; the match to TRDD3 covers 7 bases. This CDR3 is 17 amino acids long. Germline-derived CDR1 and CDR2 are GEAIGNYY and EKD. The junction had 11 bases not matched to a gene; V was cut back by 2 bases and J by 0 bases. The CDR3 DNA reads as TGTGCCTGTGACAACGTCGGGCTGGGGGCACACACCGATAAACTCATCTTT. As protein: CACDNVGLGAHTDKLIF.

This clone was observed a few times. CDR3 sequence: CALGDSASYCVPGTDKLIF. CDR3 coding DNA: TGTGCTCTTGGGGATTCCGCCTCGTACTGCGTACCAGGCACCGATAAACTCATCTTT. V gene TRDV1 combines with J gene TRDJ1; D is unresolved. V was pared by 3 bases and J by 1 base, with 24 bases between. The CDR3 contains 19 residues. Germline V gives CDR1 TSWWSYY, CDR2 QGS.

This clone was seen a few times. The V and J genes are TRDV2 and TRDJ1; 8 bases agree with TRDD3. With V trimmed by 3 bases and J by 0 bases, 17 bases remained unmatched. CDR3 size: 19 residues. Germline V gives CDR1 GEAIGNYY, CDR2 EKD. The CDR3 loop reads CACDPLLGALREDTDKLIF. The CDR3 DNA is TGTGCCTGTGACCCCCTACTGGGGGCCCTGAGGGAGGACACCGATAAACTCATCTTT.

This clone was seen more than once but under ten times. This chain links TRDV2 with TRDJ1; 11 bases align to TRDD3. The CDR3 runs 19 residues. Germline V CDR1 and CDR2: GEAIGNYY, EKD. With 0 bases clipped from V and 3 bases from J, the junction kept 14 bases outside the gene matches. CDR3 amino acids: CACDTVVEWGIRRSDKLIF. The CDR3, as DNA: TGTGCCTGTGACACCGTTGTGGAGTGGGGGATACGAAGATCCGATAAACTCATCTTT.

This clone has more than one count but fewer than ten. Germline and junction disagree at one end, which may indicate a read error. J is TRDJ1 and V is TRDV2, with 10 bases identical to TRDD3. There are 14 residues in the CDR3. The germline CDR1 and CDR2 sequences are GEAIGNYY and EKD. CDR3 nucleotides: TGTGCCTGTGACCCCCTTACTGGGGGATTGCCACTCATCTTC. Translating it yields CACDPLTGGLPLIF.

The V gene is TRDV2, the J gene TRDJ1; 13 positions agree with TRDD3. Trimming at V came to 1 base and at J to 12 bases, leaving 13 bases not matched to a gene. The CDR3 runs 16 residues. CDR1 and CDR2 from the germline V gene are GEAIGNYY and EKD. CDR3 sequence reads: CACDTVSTGGYAGIIF. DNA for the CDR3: TGTGCCTGTGACACGGTGTCCACTGGGGGATACGCGGGGATCATCTTT.

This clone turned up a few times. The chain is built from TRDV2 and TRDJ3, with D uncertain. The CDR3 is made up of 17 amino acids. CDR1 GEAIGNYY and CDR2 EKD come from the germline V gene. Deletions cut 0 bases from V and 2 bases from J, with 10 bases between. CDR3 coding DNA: TGTGCCTGTGACACCGCGGGGCCAACCTGGGACACCCGACAGATGTTTTTC. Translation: CACDTAGPTWDTRQMFF.

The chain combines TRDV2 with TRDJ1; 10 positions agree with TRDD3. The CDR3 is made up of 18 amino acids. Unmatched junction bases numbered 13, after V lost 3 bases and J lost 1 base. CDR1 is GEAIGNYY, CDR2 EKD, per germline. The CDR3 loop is CACDPLLGDHLSTDKLIF. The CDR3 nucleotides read TGTGCCTGTGACCCATTACTGGGGGATCACCTCAGCACCGATAAACTCATCTTT.

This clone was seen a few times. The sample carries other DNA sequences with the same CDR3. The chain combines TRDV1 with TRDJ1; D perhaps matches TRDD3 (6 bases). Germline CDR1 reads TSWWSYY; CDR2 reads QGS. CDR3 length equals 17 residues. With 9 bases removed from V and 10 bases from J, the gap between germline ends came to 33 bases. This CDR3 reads CALGSGPSSLLGNTLIF. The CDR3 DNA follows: TGTGCTCTCGGGTCTGGGCCCTCCTCGTTACTGGGTAACACACTCATCTTT.

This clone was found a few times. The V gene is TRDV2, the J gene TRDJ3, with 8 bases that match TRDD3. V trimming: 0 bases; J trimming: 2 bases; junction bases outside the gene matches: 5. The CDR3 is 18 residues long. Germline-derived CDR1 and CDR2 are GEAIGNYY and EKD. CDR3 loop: CACDTGWGKAWDTRQMFF. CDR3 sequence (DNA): TGTGCCTGTGACACCGGCTGGGGGAAGGCCTGGGACACCCGACAGATGTTTTTC.